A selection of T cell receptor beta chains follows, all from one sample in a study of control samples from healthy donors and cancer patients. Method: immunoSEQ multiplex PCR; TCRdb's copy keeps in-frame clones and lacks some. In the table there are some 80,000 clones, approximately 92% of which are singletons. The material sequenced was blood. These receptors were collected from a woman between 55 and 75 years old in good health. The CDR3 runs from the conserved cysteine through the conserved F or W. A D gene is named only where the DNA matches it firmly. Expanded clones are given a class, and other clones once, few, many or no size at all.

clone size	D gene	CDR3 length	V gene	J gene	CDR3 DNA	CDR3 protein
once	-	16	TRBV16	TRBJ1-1	TGTGCCAGCAGCCAACAACAGACTCGCCTTCCTTTTGAAGCTTTCTTT	CASSQQQTRLPFEAFF
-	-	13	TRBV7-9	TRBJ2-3	TGTGCCAGCAGCTTATATGACACAGATACGCAGTATTTT	CASSLYDTDTQYF
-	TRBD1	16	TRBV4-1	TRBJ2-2	TGCGCCAGCAGCCAGGAGCCGGGACAGGGGCACGGGGAGCTGTTTTTT	CASSQEPGQGHGELFF
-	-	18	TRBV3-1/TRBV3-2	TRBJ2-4	TGTGCCAGCAGCCAAGTCATGAGCGGTCCCGGGAAGGGTAACATTCAGTACTTC	CASSQVMSGPGKGNIQYF
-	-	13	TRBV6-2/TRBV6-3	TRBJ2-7	TGTGCCAGCAGTTATTCCCCTTCTTACGAGCAGTACTTC	CASSYSPSYEQYF
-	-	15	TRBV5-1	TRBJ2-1	TGCGCCAGCAGCTTGGGGGGGTCCGGCTACAATGAGCAGTTCTTC	CASSLGGSGYNEQFF
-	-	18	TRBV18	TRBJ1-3	TGTGCCAGCTCACCCCGGGACACGTCCTTCGACTTTGGAAACACCATATATTTT	CASSPRDTSFDFGNTIYF
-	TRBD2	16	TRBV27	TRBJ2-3	TGTGCCAGCAGTTTATCGTTTTCGGGGGGGACAGATACGCAGTATTTT	CASSLSFSGGTDTQYF
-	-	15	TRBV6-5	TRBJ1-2	TGTGCCAGCAGCTCACCTACAGAGAGCCGCTATGGCTACACCTTC	CASSSPTESRYGYTF
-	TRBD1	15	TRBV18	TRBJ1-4	TGTGCCAGCTCACCAAGGGAGACAGGGGGGGAAAAACTGTTTTTT	CASSPRETGGEKLFF
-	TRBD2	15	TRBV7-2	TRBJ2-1	TGTGCCAGTGGGGCGGCGGGAGGGCCGGGCAATGAGCAGTTCTTC	CASGAAGGPGNEQFF
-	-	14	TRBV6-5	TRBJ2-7	TGTGCCAGCAGTTACAGGCGACAGAACTACGAGCAGTACTTC	CASSYRRQNYEQYF
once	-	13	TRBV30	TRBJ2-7	TGTGCCTGGAGTGCAGGTTTGGGGCGCGAGCAGTACTTC	CAWSAGLGREQYF
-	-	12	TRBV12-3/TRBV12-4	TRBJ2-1	TGTGCCAGCAGTTTCGGTTACAATGAGCAGTTCTTC	CASSFGYNEQFF
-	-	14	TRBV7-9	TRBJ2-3	TGTGCCAGCAGCTTCGGACTCGTCCCAGATACGCAGTATTTT	CASSFGLVPDTQYF
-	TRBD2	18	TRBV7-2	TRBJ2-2	TGTGCCAGCAGCTTAGCGCCGGGACTAGCGATTAACACCGGGGAGCTGTTTTTT	CASSLAPGLAINTGELFF
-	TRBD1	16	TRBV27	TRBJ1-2	TGTGCCAGCAGTGCCGACAAGACAGGGATTAACTATGGCTACGCCTTC	CASSADKTGINYGYAF
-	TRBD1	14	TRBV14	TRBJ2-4	TGTGCCAGCAGCGTACAGGGGGAATGGAACATTCAGTACTTC	CASSVQGEWNIQYF
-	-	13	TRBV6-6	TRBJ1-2	TGTGCCAGCAGTTACGTGGAAGGGAACGGCTACACCTTC	CASSYVEGNGYTF
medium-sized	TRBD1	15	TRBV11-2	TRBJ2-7	TGTGCCAGCAGCGTACGAACGACAGGGCCCCACGAGCAGTACTTC	CASSVRTTGPHEQYF
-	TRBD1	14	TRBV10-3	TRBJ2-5	TGTGCCATCAGCCTTAGACAGGGTGGGGAGACCCAGTACTTC	CAISLRQGGETQYF
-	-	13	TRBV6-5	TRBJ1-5	TGTGCCAGCAGTCTACAGGGCAATCAGCCCCAGCATTTT	CASSLQGNQPQHF
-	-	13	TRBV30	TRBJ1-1	TGTGCCTGGTCAATACAGGGAAACACTGAAGCTTTCTTT	CAWSIQGNTEAFF
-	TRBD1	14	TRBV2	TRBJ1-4	TGTGCCAGCAGGGAGACAGGGGGAGATGAAAAACTGTTTTTT	CASRETGGDEKLFF
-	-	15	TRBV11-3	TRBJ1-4	TGTGCCAGCAGCAGAAAAGCCATGGGCTGCGAAAAACTGTTTTTT	CASSRKAMGCEKLFF
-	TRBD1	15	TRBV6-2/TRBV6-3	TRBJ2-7	TGTGCCAGCAGTTACCTAATGGGACAGGGGAACGAGCAGTACTTC	CASSYLMGQGNEQYF
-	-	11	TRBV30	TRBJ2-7	TGTGCCTGGGGGGGGCTTGGCGAGCAGTACTTC	CAWGGLGEQYF
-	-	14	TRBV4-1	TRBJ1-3	TGCGCCAGCAGCCAAGGGCACAGCGGAAACACCATATATTTT	CASSQGHSGNTIYF